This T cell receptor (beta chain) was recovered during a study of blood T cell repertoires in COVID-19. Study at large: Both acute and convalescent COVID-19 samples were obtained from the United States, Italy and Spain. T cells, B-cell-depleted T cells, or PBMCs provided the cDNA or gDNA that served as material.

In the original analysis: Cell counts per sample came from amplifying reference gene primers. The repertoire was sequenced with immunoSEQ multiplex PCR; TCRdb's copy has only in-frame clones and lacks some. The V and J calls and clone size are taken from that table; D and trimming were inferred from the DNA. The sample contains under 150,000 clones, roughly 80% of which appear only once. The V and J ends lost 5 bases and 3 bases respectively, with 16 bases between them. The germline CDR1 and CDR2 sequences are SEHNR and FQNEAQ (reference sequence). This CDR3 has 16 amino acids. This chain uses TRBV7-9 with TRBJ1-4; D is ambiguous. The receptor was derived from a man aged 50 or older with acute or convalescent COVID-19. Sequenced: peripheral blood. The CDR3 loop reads CASSLILGWANEKLFF. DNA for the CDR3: TGTGCCAGCAGCCTAATTCTGGGCTGGGCTAATGAAAAACTGTTTTTT.